Only one count was recorded for the clone carrying this T cell receptor beta chain. This specimen belongs to a study of blood T cell repertoires in COVID-19. Across the whole study: Samples of COVID-19 (acute and convalescent) were obtained from the United States, Italy and Spain.

Original handling: Reference gene primer amplification gave nucleated cell count estimates. Profiling relied on immunoSEQ multiplex PCR, and the TCRdb table lists in-frame clones only, not all of them. Clonal size and the V and J genes are those of that table, whereas D and trimming came from the DNA. The table has 200,000 to 250,000 clones, 75% to 85% seen once. Germline CDR1 LGHNA, CDR2 YNFKEQ. The CDR3 has 16 residues. The V and J ends lost 1 base and 5 bases, in that order; junction bases with no gene match: 10. Material: peripheral blood. The chain uses TRBV4-2 and TRBJ1-2; 7 nucleotides line up with TRBD1. This sequence was found in a man aged 50 or older with active or convalescent COVID-19. The CDR3 is CASSQVEAGQFYGYTF. The CDR3 DNA is TGTGCCAGCAGCCAAGTGGAGGCGGGACAGTTTTATGGCTACACCTTC.